The present TCR beta chain was sequenced within a study of blood T cell repertoires in COVID-19. Original analysis: For nucleated cells, counts were estimated from reference gene primer amplification. Some clones are missing from TCRdb's copy, which holds only in-frame ones; the method was immunoSEQ multiplex PCR. V, J and clone size were drawn from that table, and D and trimming were deduced from the DNA. The table shows about 250,000 clones, with roughly 86% occurring only once. The material sequenced was peripheral blood. The TCR was taken from a woman aged 60-70 years who had recovered from COVID-19.

CDR3 bases: TGTGCCAGCAGTTTAGTAGGGGGATATAATTCACCCCTCCACTTT. Amino acid sequence: CASSLVGGYNSPLHF. The chain joins TRBV28 to TRBJ1-6; possible D gene TRBD1, 6 bases. From germline, CDR1 is MDHEN and CDR2 SYDVKM. The CDR3 has 15 residues. V was shortened by 2 bases and J by 4 bases, with 9 bases between the two germline ends.